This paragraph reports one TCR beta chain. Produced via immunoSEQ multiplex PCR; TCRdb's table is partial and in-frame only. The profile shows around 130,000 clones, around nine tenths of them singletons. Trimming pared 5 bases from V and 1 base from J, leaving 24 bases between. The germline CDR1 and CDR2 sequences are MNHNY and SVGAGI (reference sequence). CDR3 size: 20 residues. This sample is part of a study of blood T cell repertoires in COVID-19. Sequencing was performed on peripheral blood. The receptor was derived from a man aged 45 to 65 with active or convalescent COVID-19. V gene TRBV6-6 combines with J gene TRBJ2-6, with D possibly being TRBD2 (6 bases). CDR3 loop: CASSPVGGRAEGSGANVLTF. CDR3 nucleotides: TGTGCCAGCAGTCCCGTTGGGGGAAGGGCGGAGGGATCTGGGGCCAACGTCCTGACTTTC.